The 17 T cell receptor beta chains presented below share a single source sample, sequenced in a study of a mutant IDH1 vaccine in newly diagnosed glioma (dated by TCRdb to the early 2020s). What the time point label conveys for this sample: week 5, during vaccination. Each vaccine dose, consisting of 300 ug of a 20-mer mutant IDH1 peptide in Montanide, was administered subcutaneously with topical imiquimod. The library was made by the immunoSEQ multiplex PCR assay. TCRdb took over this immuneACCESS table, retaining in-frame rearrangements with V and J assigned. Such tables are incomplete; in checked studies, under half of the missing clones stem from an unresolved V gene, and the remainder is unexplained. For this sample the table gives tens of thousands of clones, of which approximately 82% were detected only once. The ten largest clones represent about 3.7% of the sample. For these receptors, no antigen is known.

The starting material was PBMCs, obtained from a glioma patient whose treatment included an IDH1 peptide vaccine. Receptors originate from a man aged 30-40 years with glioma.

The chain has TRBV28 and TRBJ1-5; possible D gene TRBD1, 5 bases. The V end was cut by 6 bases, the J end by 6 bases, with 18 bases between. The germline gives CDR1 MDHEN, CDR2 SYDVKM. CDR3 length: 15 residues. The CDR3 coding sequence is TGTGCCAGCAGCCCCTCGGGACGCGGTTCTCAGCCCCAGCATTTT. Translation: CASSPSGRGSQPQHF.

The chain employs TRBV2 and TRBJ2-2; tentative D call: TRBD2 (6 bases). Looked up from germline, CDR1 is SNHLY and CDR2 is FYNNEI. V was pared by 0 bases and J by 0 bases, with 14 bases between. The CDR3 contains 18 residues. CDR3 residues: CASSEALLLAANTGELFF. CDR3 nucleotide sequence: TGTGCCAGCAGTGAAGCGCTTCTGTTAGCGGCGAACACCGGGGAGCTGTTTTTT.

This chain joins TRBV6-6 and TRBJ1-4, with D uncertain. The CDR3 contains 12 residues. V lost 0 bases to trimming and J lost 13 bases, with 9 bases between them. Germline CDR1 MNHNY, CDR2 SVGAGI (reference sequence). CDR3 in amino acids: CASSYSWEALFF. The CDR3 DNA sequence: TGTGCCAGCAGTTACTCTTGGGAAGCACTGTTTTTT.

The CDR3: CASRATGGGVTDTQYF. The CDR3 DNA sequence: TGTGCCAGTAGGGCGACCGGCGGGGGGGTCACAGATACGCAGTATTTT. The chain employs TRBV19 and TRBJ2-3; TRBD2 matches 9 bases. Per germline, CDR1 LNHDA and CDR2 SQIVND (reference sequence). J gave up 2 bases and V 6 bases, and 9 bases lay outside the gene matches. The CDR3 runs to 16 residues.

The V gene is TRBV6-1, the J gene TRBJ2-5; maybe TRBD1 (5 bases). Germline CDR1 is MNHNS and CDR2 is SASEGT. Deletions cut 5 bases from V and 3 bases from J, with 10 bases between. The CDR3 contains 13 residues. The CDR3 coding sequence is TGTGCCAGCAGTTGGACACGTAAAGAGACCCAGTACTTC. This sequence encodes CASSWTRKETQYF.

CDR3 loop: CASSLASGAWVETQYF. In DNA, the CDR3 is TGTGCCAGCAGCTTGGCTTCAGGGGCCTGGGTAGAGACCCAGTACTTC. V is TRBV5-5 and J is TRBJ2-5; tentatively, D is TRBD1 (6 bases). The CDR3 totals 16 residues. The V and J ends lost 0 bases and 4 bases respectively, with 16 bases between them. Germline V lookup: CDR1 SGHKS, CDR2 YYEKEE (reference sequence).

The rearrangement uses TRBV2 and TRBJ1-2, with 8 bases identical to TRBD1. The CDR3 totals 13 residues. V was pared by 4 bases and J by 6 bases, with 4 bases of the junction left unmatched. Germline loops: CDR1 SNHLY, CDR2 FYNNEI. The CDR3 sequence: CASSVTGGNGYTF. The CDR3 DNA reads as TGTGCCAGCAGTGTAACAGGGGGGAATGGCTACACCTTC.

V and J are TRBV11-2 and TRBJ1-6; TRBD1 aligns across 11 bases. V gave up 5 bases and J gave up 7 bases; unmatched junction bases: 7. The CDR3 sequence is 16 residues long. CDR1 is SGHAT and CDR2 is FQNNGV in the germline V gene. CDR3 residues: CASSTWDRGYNSPLHF. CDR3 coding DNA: TGTGCCAGCAGCACTTGGGACAGGGGGTACAATTCACCCCTCCACTTT.

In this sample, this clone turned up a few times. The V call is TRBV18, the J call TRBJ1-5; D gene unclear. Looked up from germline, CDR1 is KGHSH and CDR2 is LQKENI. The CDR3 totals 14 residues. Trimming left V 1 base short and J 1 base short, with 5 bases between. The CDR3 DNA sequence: TGTGCCAGCTCACCACAGGGCAGCAATCAGCCCCAGCATTTT. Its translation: CASSPQGSNQPQHF. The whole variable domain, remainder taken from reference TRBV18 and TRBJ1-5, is NAGVMQNPRHLVRRRGQEARLRCSPMKGHSHVYWYRQLPEEGLKFMVYLQKENIIDESGMPKERFSAEFPKEGPSILRIQQVVRGDSAAYFCASSPQGSNQPQHFGDGTRLSIL.

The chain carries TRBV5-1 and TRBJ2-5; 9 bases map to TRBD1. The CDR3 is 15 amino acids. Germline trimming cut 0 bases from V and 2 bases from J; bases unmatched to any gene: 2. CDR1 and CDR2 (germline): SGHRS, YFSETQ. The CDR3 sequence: CASSLGTGVQETQYF. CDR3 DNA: TGCGCCAGCAGCTTGGGGACAGGGGTGCAAGAGACCCAGTACTTC.

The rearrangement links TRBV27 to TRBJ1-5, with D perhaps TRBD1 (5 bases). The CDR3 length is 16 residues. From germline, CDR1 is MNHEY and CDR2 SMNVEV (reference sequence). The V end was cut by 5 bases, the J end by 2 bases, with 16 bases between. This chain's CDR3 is CASSSRKQAGNQPQHF. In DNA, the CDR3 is TGTGCCAGCAGTAGCCGTAAACAGGCTGGCAATCAGCCCCAGCATTTT.

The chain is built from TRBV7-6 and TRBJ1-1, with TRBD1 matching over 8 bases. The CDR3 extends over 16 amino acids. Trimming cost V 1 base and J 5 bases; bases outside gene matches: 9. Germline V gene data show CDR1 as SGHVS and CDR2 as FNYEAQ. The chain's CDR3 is CASSLDEQGARTEAFF. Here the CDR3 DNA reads TGTGCCAGCAGCTTAGATGAGCAGGGGGCTCGGACTGAAGCTTTCTTT.

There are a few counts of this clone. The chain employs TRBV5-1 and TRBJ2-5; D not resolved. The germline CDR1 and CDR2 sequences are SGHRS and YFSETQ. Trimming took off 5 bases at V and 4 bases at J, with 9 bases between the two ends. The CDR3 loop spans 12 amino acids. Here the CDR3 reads CASSLRRETQYF. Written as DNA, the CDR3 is TGCGCCAGCAGTCTTCGTCGAGAGACCCAGTACTTC.

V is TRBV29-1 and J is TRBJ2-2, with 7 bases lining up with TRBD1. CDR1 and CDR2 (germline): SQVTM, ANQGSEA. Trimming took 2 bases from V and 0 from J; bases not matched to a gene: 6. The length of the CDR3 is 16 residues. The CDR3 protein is CSVEILQGANTGELFF. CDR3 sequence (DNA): TGCAGCGTTGAAATTCTCCAGGGGGCGAACACCGGGGAGCTGTTTTTT.

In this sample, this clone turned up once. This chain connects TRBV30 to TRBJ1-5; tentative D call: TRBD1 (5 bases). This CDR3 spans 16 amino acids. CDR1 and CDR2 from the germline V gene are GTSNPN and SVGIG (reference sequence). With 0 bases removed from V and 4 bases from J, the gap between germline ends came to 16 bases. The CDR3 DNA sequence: TGTGCCTGGAGTGTAGGGTTGGGGACCGCTAATCAGCCCCAGCATTTT. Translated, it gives CAWSVGLGTANQPQHF.

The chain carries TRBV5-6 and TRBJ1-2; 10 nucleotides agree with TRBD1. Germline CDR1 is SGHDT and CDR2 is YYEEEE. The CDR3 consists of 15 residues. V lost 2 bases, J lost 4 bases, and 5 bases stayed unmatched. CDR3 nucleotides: TGTGCCAGCAGCTTCCGGGACAGGGGAACCTATGGCTACACCTTC. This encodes CASSFRDRGTYGYTF.

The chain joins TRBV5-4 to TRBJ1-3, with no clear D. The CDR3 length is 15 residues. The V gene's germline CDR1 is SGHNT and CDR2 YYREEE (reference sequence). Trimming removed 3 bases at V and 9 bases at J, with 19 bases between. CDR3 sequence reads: CASSYQQSPGSTIYF. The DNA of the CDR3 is TGTGCCAGCAGCTACCAACAGAGCCCGGGGAGCACCATATATTTT.